The rows below give T cell receptor beta chains drawn from one sample of a study of control samples from healthy donors and cancer patients. Libraries were prepared by immunoSEQ multiplex PCR; TCRdb keeps only in-frame clonotypes and omits some of them. The table has about 51,000 clones, around 90% seen once. What was sequenced was PBMCs. Receptors originate from a man aged 40-50 years with colorectal cancer. Each CDR3 is given with its conserved first and last residue. The D gene is left open where the match is weak. Some rows have no size entry. The others give once, few or many, or a class for an expanded clone.

V,J,size,D,CDR3,DNA
TRBV29-1,TRBJ2-1,-,-,CSAGQRNEQFF,TGCAGCGCCGGGCAGAGGAATGAGCAGTTCTTC
TRBV5-1,TRBJ2-2,-,TRBD1,CASSLDGTGRVTGELFF,TGCGCCAGCAGCTTGGACGGGACAGGGCGAGTTACCGGGGAGCTGTTTTTT
TRBV2,TRBJ1-5,-,TRBD1,CASSADRGGGQPQHF,TGTGCCAGCAGCGCAGACAGGGGAGGAGGTCAGCCCCAGCATTTT
TRBV27,TRBJ1-4,-,-,CASSLRGEQGPEKLFF,TGTGCCAGCAGTTTACGGGGGGAACAGGGACCCGAAAAACTGTTTTTT
TRBV19,TRBJ2-7,few,-,CASRDGGYEQYF,TGTGCCAGCAGGGACGGAGGCTACGAGCAGTACTTC
TRBV21-1,TRBJ2-2,-,-,CASSKAHVLAGVLPGELFF,TGTGCCAGCAGCAAAGCTCACGTACTAGCGGGAGTATTACCCGGGGAGCTGTTTTTT
TRBV6-2/TRBV6-3,TRBJ2-7,-,TRBD1,CASSYGQGRGYEQYF,TGTGCCAGCAGTTACGGACAGGGACGAGGATACGAGCAGTACTTC
TRBV27,TRBJ2-6,-,TRBD1,CASSSDRAGANVLTF,TGTGCCAGCAGTTCAGACAGGGCTGGGGCCAACGTCCTGACTTTC
TRBV27,TRBJ1-1,once,-,CASSSPARGTEAFF,TGTGCCAGCAGTTCGCCGGCCCGGGGCACTGAAGCTTTCTTT
TRBV6-5,TRBJ1-1,-,TRBD1,CASSPDRVGTEAFF,TGTGCCAGCAGTCCCGACAGGGTAGGCACTGAAGCTTTCTTT
TRBV6-6,TRBJ2-1,-,-,CASSSGPTNEQFF,TGTGCCAGCAGTTCCGGGCCTACCAATGAGCAGTTCTTC
TRBV5-4,TRBJ1-6,-,TRBD1,CASRQGTVNSPLHF,TGTGCCAGCAGACAAGGGACAGTTAATTCACCCCTCCACTTT
TRBV19,TRBJ2-5,few,TRBD1,CASSVDRVQETQYF,TGTGCCAGTAGTGTCGACAGGGTACAAGAGACCCAGTACTTC
TRBV4-1,TRBJ1-1,-,-,CASSHRPGANTEAFF,TGCGCCAGCAGCCACCGCCCGGGCGCGAACACTGAAGCTTTCTTT
TRBV30,TRBJ2-2,-,-,CAWSLNTGELFF,TGTGCCTGGAGTTTGAACACCGGGGAGCTGTTTTTT
TRBV5-8,TRBJ1-1,-,-,CASSSSYTEAFF,TGTGCCAGCAGCTCGTCGTACACTGAAGCTTTCTTT
TRBV6-5,TRBJ2-1,once,-,CASSYSSGFGQFF,TGTGCCAGCAGTTACTCATCCGGATTCGGGCAGTTCTTC
TRBV19,TRBJ2-2,few,-,CASSLRTSGELFF,TGTGCCAGTAGTCTTCGGACGAGCGGGGAGCTGTTTTTT
TRBV7-6,TRBJ1-6,-,-,CASSSGPSYNSPLHF,TGTGCCAGCAGCTCGGGGCCCTCTTATAATTCACCCCTCCACTTT
TRBV6-2/TRBV6-3,TRBJ1-3,once,-,CASSYSKQAGNTIYF,TGTGCCAGCAGTTACTCGAAGCAAGCTGGAAACACCATATATTTT
TRBV11-2,TRBJ1-4,-,-,CASTSFGEKLFF,TGTGCCAGCACCTCTTTTGGTGAAAAACTGTTTTTT
TRBV18,TRBJ2-7,-,TRBD2,CASSAGLGSHEQYF,TGTGCCAGCTCAGCGGGACTAGGTTCCCACGAGCAGTACTTC
TRBV28,TRBJ2-7,once,TRBD2,CASISGRVNEQYF,TGTGCCAGCATTAGCGGGAGGGTCAACGAGCAGTACTTC
TRBV6-2/TRBV6-3,TRBJ2-1,-,-,CASSYIQAVSRPNEQFF,TGTGCCAGCAGTTACATTCAAGCGGTTTCGCGCCCTAATGAGCAGTTCTTC
TRBV28,TRBJ1-2,-,TRBD1,CASSHYEGRGGQEFYGYTF,TGTGCCAGCAGCCATTATGAGGGGAGAGGGGGACAGGAATTCTATGGCTACACCTTC
TRBV5-6,TRBJ1-2,-,-,CASSPGPPNYGYTF,TGTGCCAGCAGCCCCGGGCCTCCTAACTATGGCTACACCTTC
TRBV3-1/TRBV3-2,TRBJ1-1,-,TRBD1,CASSLRQGSTEAFF,TGTGCCAGCAGCCTCAGACAGGGTTCAACTGAAGCTTTCTTT